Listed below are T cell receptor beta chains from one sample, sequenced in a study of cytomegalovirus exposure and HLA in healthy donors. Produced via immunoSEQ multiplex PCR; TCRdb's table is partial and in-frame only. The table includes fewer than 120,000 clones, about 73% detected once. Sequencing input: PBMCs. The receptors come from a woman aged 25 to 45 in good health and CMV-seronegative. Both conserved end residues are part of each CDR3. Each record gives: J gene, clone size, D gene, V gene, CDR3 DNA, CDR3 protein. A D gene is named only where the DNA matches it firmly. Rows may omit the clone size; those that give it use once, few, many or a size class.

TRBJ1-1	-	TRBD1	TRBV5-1	TGCGCCAGCAGCTTGGGATGGGGTGGGACAGGGGGCCCCGGAGCTTTCTTT	CASSLGWGGTGGPGAFF
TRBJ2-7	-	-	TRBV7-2	TGTGCCAGCACCGACCGGCGGGCCTACGAGCAGTACTTC	CASTDRRAYEQYF
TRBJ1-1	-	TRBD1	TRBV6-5	TGTGCCAGCACGGGACAGGGGGCAACTGAAGCTTTCTTT	CASTGQGATEAFF
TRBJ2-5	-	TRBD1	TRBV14	TGTGCCAGCAGAAGGACAGGGGAAGAGACCCAGTACTTC	CASRRTGEETQYF
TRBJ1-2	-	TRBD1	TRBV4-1	TGCGCCAGCAGCCAGGGAGGACAGGGGAACTATGGCTACACCTTC	CASSQGGQGNYGYTF
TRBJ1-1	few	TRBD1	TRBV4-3	TGCGCCAGCAGGAAACAGGGGGCCGACACTGAAGCTTTCTTT	CASRKQGADTEAFF
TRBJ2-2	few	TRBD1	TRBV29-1	TGCAGCATCGCCGGGACAGGGGTCACCGGGGAGCTGTTTTTT	CSIAGTGVTGELFF
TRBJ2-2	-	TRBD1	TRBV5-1	TGCGCCAGCAGCTTAGTAACCGGGACAGGGTACACCGGGGAGCTGTTTTTT	CASSLVTGTGYTGELFF
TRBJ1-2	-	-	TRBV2	TGTGCCAGCAGTGAAGTTTCGGGATTGAGCTATGGCTACACCTTC	CASSEVSGLSYGYTF
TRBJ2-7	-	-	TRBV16	TGTGCCAGCAGCGAAGGACAGAACGAGCAGTACTTC	CASSEGQNEQYF
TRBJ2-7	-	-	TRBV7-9	TGTGCCAGCAGCTGGGGGGATTCCTACGAGCAGTACTTC	CASSWGDSYEQYF
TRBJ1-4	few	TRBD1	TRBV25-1	TGTGCCAGCAGTCCCCCGGGACAGCGAGGGGAAAAACTGTTTTTT	CASSPPGQRGEKLFF
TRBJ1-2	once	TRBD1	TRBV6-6	TGTGCCAGCCTTAAGGGGGATACGACAGGGGTTGGCTACACCTTC	CASLKGDTTGVGYTF
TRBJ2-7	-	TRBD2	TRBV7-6	TGTGCCAGCAGCCGCGGGGTAGCGGGGGACATCTACGAGCAGTACTTC	CASSRGVAGDIYEQYF
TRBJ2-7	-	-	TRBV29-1	TGCAGCGTTGGACACGGGATCTACGAGCAGTACTTC	CSVGHGIYEQYF
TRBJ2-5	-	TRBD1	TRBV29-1	TGCAGCGTCGAAGACCCCGGGACAGGGGTGGAGACCCAGTACTTC	CSVEDPGTGVETQYF